What follows are 11 T cell receptor beta chains derived from one specimen sequenced in a study of blood T cell repertoires in COVID-19. Measured with immunoSEQ multiplex PCR; TCRdb has only the in-frame clones, and not every one. The sample includes around 300,000 clones, roughly 90% of them seen just once. Input material: peripheral blood. The source is a man in his forties or fifties with acute or convalescent COVID-19.

This clone was found once. The V gene is TRBV2, the J gene TRBJ2-7, with 8 positions matching TRBD1. Trimming at V came to 11 bases and at J to 1 base, leaving 7 bases not matched to a gene. This CDR3 is built from 13 residues. Germline lookup yields CDR1 SNHLY and CDR2 FYNNEI. CDR3 sequence reads: CAGQGFRSYEQYF. In DNA form, the CDR3 reads TGTGCCGGACAGGGTTTTCGGTCCTACGAGCAGTACTTC.

The V and J genes are TRBV7-9 and TRBJ2-5; 8 bases agree with TRBD2. The V segment lost 7 bases and the J segment 5 bases; nucleotides outside the gene matches: 9. This CDR3 has 14 amino acids. Germline assignment: CDR1 SEHNR and CDR2 FQNEAQ (reference sequence). CDR3: CASTPGGGAETQYF. In nucleotides, the CDR3 is TGTGCCAGCACCCCCGGGGGGGGTGCGGAGACCCAGTACTTC.

This rearrangement joins TRBV10-2 to TRBJ1-5, with TRBD1 matching 8 bases. CDR3 length: 16 amino acids. The V gene's germline CDR1 is WSHSY and CDR2 SAAADI. V lost 5 bases to trimming and J lost 0 bases; unmatched junction nucleotides: 6. The CDR3, as DNA: TGCGCCAGCAGTTCCAGGACAGGGAATAGCAATCAGCCCCAGCATTTT. It encodes CASSSRTGNSNQPQHF.

This chain connects TRBV6-5 to TRBJ2-5, with 10 bases that match TRBD2. V dropped 8 bases and J dropped 5; count of bases not matched to a gene: 8. The CDR3 sequence is 14 residues long. Germline CDR1 MNHEY, CDR2 SVGAGI. The CDR3 DNA reads as TGTGCCAGCGTCTCTAGCGGGGGTTGGGAGACCCAGTACTTC. It specifies CASVSSGGWETQYF.

The V gene is TRBV2, the J gene TRBJ1-4, with TRBD1 matching 7 bases. This CDR3 contains 14 residues. Germline CDR1 reads SNHLY; CDR2 reads FYNNEI. The trim removed 6 bases at V and 7 bases at J, leaving 8 bases unmatched. The CDR3: CASRTGPIGEKLFF. The CDR3 DNA reads TGTGCCAGCAGGACAGGGCCTATTGGTGAAAAACTGTTTTTT. Drawing the rest from reference TRBV2 and TRBJ1-4, the complete variable domain is EPEVTQTPSHQVTQMGQEVILRCVPISNHLYFYWYRQILGQKVEFLVSFYNNEISEKSEIFDDQFSVERPDGSNFTLKIRSTKLEDSAMYFCASRTGPIGEKLFFGSGTQLSVL.

The genes are TRBV4-1 and TRBJ1-4; D is unclear. The CDR3 has 14 residues. Trimming pared 4 bases from V and 3 bases from J, leaving 9 bases between. Germline CDR1 and CDR2: MGHRA and YSYEKL. The CDR3 sequence: CASSLNPANEKLFF. The DNA for the CDR3 is TGCGCCAGCAGCCTTAACCCAGCTAATGAAAAACTGTTTTTT.

The V call is TRBV4-1, the J call TRBJ2-5; D may be TRBD1 (9 bases). This CDR3 is built from 15 residues. CDR1 is MGHRA and CDR2 is YSYEKL in the germline V gene. V lost 6 bases, J lost 5 bases, and 19 bases lay in between. CDR3 residues: CASSSGTGWEETQYF. CDR3 nucleotides: TGCGCCAGCAGTAGCGGGACAGGGTGGGAGGAGACCCAGTACTTC.

The chain links TRBV12-3 or TRBV12-4 to TRBJ1-6, with D unresolved. V gave up 6 bases and J gave up 3 bases, with 6 bases separating them. CDR3 length: 13 residues. The CDR3 loop is CASSEGYNSPLHF. For the CDR3, the DNA is TGTGCCAGCAGCGAGGGCTATAATTCACCCCTCCACTTT.

This sequence joins TRBV18 and TRBJ1-1; D possibly corresponds to TRBD1 (6 bases). Between the trimmed V and J ends, which lost 2 bases and 1 base, there was a span of 14 bases. Germline V gene sequence: CDR1 KGHSH, CDR2 LQKENI. CDR3 length: 16 residues. The CDR3 region is CASSPASGHTNTEAFF. The CDR3 nucleotides are TGTGCCAGCTCACCAGCCTCGGGACACACGAACACTGAAGCTTTCTTT.

The chain recombines TRBV12-3 or TRBV12-4 with TRBJ1-6; D is perhaps TRBD1 (5 bases). This CDR3 is built from 13 residues. The germline V and J ends were trimmed by 6 bases and 8 bases, with 11 bases remaining between them. The DNA for the CDR3 is TGTGCCAGCAGACTTACAGGAGATTCACCCCTCCACTTT. Its translation is CASRLTGDSPLHF.

The chain couples TRBV7-9 to TRBJ1-1, with D perhaps TRBD1 (6 bases). The V and J ends lost 3 bases and 0 bases respectively, with 20 bases between them. CDR3 size: 18 residues. Germline V gene sequence: CDR1 SEHNR, CDR2 FQNEAQ (reference sequence). The CDR3 DNA is TGTGCCAGCAGCTTCCCAGGAAGGGGGTCAGGAATGAACACTGAAGCTTTCTTT. Encoded protein: CASSFPGRGSGMNTEAFF.